This paragraph reports one T cell receptor beta chain. The antigen remains undetermined. This entry belongs to a study of cytomegalovirus exposure and HLA in healthy donors. General study results and limits: It was reported that TCR beta sequences correctly inferred the HLA-A and HLA-B alleles for most subjects.

The PCR employed 60 Vbeta primers together with 13 Jbeta primers. Data came from immunoSEQ multiplex PCR; TCRdb stores just in-frame clones and leaves some out. The profile shows some 140,000 clones, 75% of them singletons. Per germline, CDR1 DFQATT and CDR2 SNEGSKA (reference sequence). V was pared by 7 bases and J by 11 bases, with 11 bases of the junction left unmatched. CDR3 length: 11 residues. The chain employs TRBV20-1 and TRBJ2-7, with 7 bases identical to TRBD2. Sequenced material: PBMCs. This receptor was obtained from a man aged 25-45 years in good health and CMV-seronegative. The CDR3 coding sequence is TGCAGTGTAGGGCGGGAGAGCGGGGAGTACTTC. Translating it yields CSVGRESGEYF.